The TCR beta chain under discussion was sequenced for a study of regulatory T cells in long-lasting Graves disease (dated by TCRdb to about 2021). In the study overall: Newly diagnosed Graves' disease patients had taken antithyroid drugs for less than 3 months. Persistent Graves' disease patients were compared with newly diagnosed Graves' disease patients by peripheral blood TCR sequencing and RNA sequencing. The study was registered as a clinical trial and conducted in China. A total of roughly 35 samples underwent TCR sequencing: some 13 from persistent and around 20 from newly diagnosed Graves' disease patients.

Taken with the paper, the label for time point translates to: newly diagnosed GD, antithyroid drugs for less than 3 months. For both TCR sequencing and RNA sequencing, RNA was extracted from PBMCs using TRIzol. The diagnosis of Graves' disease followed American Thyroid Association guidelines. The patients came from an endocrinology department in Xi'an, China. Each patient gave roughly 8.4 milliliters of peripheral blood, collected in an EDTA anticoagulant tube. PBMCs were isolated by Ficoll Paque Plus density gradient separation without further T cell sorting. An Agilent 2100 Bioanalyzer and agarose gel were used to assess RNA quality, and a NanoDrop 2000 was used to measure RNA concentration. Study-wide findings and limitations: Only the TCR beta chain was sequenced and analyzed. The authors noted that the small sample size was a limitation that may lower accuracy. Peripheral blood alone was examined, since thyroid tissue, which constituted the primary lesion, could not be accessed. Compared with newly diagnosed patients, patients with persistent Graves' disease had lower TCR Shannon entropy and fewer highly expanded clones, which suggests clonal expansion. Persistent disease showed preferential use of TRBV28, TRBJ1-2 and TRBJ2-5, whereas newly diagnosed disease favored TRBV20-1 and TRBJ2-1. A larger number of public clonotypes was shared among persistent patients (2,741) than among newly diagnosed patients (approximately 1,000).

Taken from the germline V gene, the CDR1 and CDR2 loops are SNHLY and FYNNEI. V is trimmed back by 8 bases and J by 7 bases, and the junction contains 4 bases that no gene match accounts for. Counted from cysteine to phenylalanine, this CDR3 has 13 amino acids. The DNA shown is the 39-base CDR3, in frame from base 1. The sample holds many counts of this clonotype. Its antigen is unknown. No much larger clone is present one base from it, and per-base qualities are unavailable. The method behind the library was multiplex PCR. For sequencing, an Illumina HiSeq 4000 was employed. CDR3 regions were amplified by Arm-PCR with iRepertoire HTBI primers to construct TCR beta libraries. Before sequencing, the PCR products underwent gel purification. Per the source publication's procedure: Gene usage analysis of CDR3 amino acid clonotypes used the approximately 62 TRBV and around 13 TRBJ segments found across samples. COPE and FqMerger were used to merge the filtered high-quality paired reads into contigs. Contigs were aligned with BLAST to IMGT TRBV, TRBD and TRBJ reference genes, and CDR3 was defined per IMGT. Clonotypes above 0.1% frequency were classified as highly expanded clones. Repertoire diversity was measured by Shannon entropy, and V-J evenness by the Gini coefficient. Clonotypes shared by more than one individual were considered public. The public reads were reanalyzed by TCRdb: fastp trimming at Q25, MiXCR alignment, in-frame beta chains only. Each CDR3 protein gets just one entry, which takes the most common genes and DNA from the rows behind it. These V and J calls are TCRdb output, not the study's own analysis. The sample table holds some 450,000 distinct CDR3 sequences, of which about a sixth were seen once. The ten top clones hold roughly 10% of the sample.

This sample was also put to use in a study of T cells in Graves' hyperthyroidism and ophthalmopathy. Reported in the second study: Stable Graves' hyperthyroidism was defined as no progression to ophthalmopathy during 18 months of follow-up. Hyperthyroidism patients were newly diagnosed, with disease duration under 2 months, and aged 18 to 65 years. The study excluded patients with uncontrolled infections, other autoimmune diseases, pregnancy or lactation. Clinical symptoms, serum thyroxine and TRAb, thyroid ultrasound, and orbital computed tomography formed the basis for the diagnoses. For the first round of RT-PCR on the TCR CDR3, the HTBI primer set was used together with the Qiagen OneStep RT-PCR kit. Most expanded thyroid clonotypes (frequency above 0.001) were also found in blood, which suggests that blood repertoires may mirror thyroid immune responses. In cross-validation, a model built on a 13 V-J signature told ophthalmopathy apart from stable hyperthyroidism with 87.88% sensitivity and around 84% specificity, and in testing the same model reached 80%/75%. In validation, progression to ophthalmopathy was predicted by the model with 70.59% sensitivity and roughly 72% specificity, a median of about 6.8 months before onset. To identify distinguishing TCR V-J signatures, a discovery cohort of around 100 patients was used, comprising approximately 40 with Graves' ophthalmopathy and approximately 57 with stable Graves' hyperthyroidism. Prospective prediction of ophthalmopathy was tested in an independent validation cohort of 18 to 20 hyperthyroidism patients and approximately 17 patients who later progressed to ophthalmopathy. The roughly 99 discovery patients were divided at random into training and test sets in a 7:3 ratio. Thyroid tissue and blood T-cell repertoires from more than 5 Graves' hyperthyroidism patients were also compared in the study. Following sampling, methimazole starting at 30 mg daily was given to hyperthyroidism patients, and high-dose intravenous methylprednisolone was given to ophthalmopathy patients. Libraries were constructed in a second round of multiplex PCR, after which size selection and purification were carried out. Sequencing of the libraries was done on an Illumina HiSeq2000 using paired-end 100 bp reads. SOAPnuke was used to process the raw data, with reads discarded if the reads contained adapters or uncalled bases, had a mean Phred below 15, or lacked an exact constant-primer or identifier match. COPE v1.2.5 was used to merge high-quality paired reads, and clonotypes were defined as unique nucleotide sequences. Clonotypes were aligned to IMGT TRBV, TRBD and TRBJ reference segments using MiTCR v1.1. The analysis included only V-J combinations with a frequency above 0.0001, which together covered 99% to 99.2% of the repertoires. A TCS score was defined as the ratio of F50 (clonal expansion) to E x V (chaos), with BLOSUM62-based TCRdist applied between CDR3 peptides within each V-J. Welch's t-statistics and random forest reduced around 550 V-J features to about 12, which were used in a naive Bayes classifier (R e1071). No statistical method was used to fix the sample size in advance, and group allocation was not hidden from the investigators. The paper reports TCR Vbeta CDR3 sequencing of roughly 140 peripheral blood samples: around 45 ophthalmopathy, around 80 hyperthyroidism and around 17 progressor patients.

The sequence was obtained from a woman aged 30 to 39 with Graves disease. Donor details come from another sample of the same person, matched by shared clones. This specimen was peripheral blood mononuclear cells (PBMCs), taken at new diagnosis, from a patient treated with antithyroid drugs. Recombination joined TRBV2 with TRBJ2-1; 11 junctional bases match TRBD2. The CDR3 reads CASLAGGRNEQFF. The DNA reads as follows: TGTGCCAGCTTAGCGGGAGGGCGAAATGAGCAGTTCTTC.